This passage covers 7 T cell receptor beta chains from one sample sequenced in a study of cytomegalovirus exposure and HLA in healthy donors. In the PCR, 60 Vbeta and 13 Jbeta primers were used. Some clones are missing from TCRdb's copy, which holds only in-frame ones; the method was immunoSEQ multiplex PCR. The table includes over 50,000 clones, more than 70% detected once. The sequenced sample was PBMCs. These receptors all come from a man aged 25-40 years in good health and CMV-seropositive.

The rearrangement links TRBV7-3 to TRBJ1-5; TRBD1 matches at 9 bases. The V and J ends lost 5 bases and 6 bases, in that order; junction bases with no gene match: 5. CDR1 and CDR2 (germline): SGHTA, FQGTGA. This CDR3 is 14 amino acids long. The CDR3: CASSRTGDSQPQHF. The CDR3 coding sequence is TGTGCCAGCAGCAGGACAGGGGACAGTCAGCCCCAGCATTTT.

The rearrangement joins TRBV6-5 to TRBJ2-2; TRBD1 aligns across 7 bases. Trimming cost V 5 bases and J 5 bases; bases outside gene matches: 2. The germline V gene encodes CDR1 MNHEY and CDR2 SVGAGI. The CDR3 runs 13 residues. The CDR3 DNA reads TGTGCCAGCAGTCCGGGACAGACCGGGGAGCTGTTTTTT. Residues: CASSPGQTGELFF.

The chain combines TRBV30 with TRBJ2-7, with D perhaps matching TRBD1 (6 bases). This CDR3 has 17 residues. Germline CDR1 reads GTSNPN; CDR2 reads SVGIG (reference sequence). The V gene lost 2 bases and the J gene lost 6 bases, with 26 bases spanning the gap. CDR3 residues: CAWSYQPRSGAPAEQYF. CDR3 bases: TGTGCCTGGAGTTACCAACCCCGGTCAGGGGCGCCCGCCGAGCAGTACTTC.

This sequence joins TRBV19 and TRBJ1-2; D is possibly TRBD1 (5 bases). The CDR3 length is 13 residues. Germline CDR1 is LNHDA and CDR2 is SQIVND (reference sequence). The V and J ends lost 3 bases and 3 bases respectively, with 8 bases between them. CDR3 region: CASSMGRDYGYTF. The CDR3 DNA reads as TGTGCCAGTAGTATGGGCAGGGACTATGGCTACACCTTC.

The chain joins TRBV18 to TRBJ1-2, with 12 bases identical to TRBD1. The junction had 4 bases not matched to a gene; V was cut back by 0 bases and J by 8 bases. Germline V gene lookup returns CDR1 KGHSH and CDR2 LQKENI. The CDR3 consists of 15 residues. The CDR3 region has the DNA TGTGCCAGCTCACCACCGGGACAGGGGGCGCGAGGCTACACCTTC. Amino acid sequence: CASSPPGQGARGYTF.

The chain couples TRBV21-1 to TRBJ1-1; the table assigns TRBD1, which was not confirmed against the DNA. TRBV21-1 is assigned pseudogene status. This CDR3 spans 18 amino acids. The CDR3, as DNA: TGTGCCAGCAGCAAGGTACAACTCAGGCAACTGATGAACACTGAAGCTTTCTTT. Its protein is CASSKVQLRQLMNTEAFF.

The chain employs TRBV25-1 and TRBJ2-1; 15 bases are a match to TRBD2. The germline V gene has CDR1 MGHDK and CDR2 SYGVNS. Unmatched junction bases numbered 9, after V lost 2 bases and J lost 7 bases. The CDR3 spans 18 residues. Written as DNA, the CDR3 is TGTGCCAGCAGTGAACTTTCCACCGGGACTAGCGGGAGGAATGAGCAGTTCTTC. It encodes CASSELSTGTSGRNEQFF.